This TCR beta chain comes out of a study of T cells in Graves' hyperthyroidism and ophthalmopathy. This clonotype was seen at least ten times. Aged 18 to 65, the patients had hyperthyroidism that was newly diagnosed and had lasted under 2 months. Patients were excluded for uncontrolled infection, other autoimmune disease, pregnancy or lactation. Clinical symptoms, serum thyroxine, TRAb, thyroid ultrasound and orbital computed tomography informed diagnoses. CDR3 size: 15 residues. Deletions cut 2 bases from V and 1 base from J, with 11 bases between. Amplified TCR beta CDR3 regions came from RNA transcripts. The TCR CDR3 first-round RT-PCR relied on the HTBI primer set. TCRdb redid the calling of the multiplex PCR reads with MiXCR, one entry per CDR3 protein. The sample holds around 500,000 distinct CDR3 sequences, 13% to 15% seen once.

The TCR comes from a woman aged 18 to 35 with Graves' hyperthyroidism. Sequencing input: blood. V and J are TRBV12-3 or TRBV12-4 and TRBJ1-1; no definite D call. The CDR3, as DNA: TGTGCCAGCAGTTTAAGCGTAGCTCAGAACACTGAAGCTTTCTTT. Translating it yields CASSLSVAQNTEAFF.